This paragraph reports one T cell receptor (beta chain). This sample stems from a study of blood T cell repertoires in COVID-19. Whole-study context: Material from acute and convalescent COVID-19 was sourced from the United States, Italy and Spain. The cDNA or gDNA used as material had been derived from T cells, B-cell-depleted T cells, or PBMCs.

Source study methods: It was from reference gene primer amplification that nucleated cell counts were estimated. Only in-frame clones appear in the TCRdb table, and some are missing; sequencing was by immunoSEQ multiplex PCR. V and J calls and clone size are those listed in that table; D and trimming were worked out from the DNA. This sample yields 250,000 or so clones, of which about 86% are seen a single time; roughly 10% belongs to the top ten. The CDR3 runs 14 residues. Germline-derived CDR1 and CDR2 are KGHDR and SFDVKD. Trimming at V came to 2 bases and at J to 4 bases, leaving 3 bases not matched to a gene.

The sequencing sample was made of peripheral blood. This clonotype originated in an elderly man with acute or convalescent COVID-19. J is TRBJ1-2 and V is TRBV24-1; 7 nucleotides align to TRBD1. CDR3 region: CATSDSRDSYGYTF. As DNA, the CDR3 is TGTGCCACCAGTGATTCCAGGGACAGCTATGGCTACACCTTC.